Each of the 31 T cell receptor beta chains below was sequenced from the same sample in a study of graft-versus-host responses after intestinal transplantation. Assay used: immunoSEQ multiplex PCR; TCRdb lists only in-frame clones, some missing. The sample has under 20,000 clones, approximately 86% seen once. Sample: PBMCs, taken approximately 220 days after intestinal transplant. The receptors shown here come from a human patient who received an intestinal transplant, so some T cells may come from the graft donor.

The chain is built from TRBV19 and TRBJ2-3; D is undetermined. Trimming stripped 8 bases from V and 1 base from J, with 1 base between. The CDR3 runs to 10 residues. Per germline, CDR1 LNHDA and CDR2 SQIVND (reference sequence). DNA for the CDR3: TGTGCCAGTGGCACAGATACGCAGTATTTT. It is translated as CASGTDTQYF.

CDR3 bases: TGTGCCAGCAGCCGTTTTGGGGGCAGCACTGAAGCTTTCTTT. Its translation: CASSRFGGSTEAFF. The chain recombines TRBV9 with TRBJ1-1, with D perhaps TRBD1 (6 bases). Trimming removed 4 bases at V and 4 bases at J, with 14 bases between. This CDR3 spans 14 amino acids. The germline gives CDR1 SGDLS, CDR2 YYNGEE. Drawing the rest from reference TRBV9 and TRBJ1-1, the complete variable domain is DSGVTQTPKHLITATGQRVTLRCSPRSGDLSVYWYQQSLDQGLQFLIQYYNGEERAKGNILERFSAQQFPDLHSELNLSSLELGDSALYFCASSRFGGSTEAFFGQGTRLTVV.

This chain links TRBV15 with TRBJ1-4; D gene ambiguous. Looked up from germline, CDR1 is LNHNV and CDR2 is YYDKDF (reference sequence). V was trimmed by 0 bases and J by 5 bases, leaving 13 bases between them. This CDR3 has 16 amino acids. CDR3 in amino acids: CATSRDWDVYNEKLFF. CDR3 coding DNA: TGTGCCACCAGCAGAGACTGGGATGTATACAATGAAAAACTGTTTTTT.

The J gene is TRBJ1-2, the V gene TRBV7-9, with D maybe TRBD1 (5 bases). Germline CDR1 and CDR2: SEHNR and FQNEAQ (reference sequence). CDR3 length: 14 residues. Trimming took 1 base from V and 8 from J, leaving 14 bases between them. DNA for the CDR3: TGTGCCAGCAGCTTAGTGGAGTGGACACTCGGCTACACCTTC. Translating gives CASSLVEWTLGYTF.

The V and J genes are TRBV7-8 and TRBJ1-5; D unresolved. This CDR3 comprises 12 residues. Between the trimmed V and J ends, which lost 4 bases and 4 bases, there was a span of 5 bases. Looked up from germline, CDR1 is SGHVS and CDR2 is FQNEAQ. CDR3 DNA sequence: TGTGCCAGCAGCTCTAATAATCAGCCCCAGCATTTT. Encoded protein: CASSSNNQPQHF.

This chain joins TRBV7-7 and TRBJ2-5, with D possibly TRBD1 on 6 matching bases. The germline V gene encodes CDR1 SSHAT and CDR2 FNYEAQ (reference sequence). There are 15 residues in the CDR3. Trimming cost V 4 bases and J 3 bases, with 15 bases left between them. The CDR3 bases are TGTGCCAGCAGCTCGCTCGGAACAGGGAAAGAGACCCAGTACTTC. It encodes CASSSLGTGKETQYF.

The genes are TRBV5-1 and TRBJ2-7, with TRBD2 identical over 8 bases. J lost 2 bases, V lost 3 bases, and 4 bases had no gene match. CDR3 length equals 14 residues. CDR1 and CDR2 from the germline V gene are SGHRS and YFSETQ. CDR3 DNA: TGCGCCAGCAGCTCCAGCGGGGGAGCCTACGAGCAGTACTTC. Translating gives CASSSSGGAYEQYF.

The chain carries TRBV11-2 and TRBJ2-4, with 7 nucleotides matching TRBD2. This CDR3 is 15 amino acids long. The germline CDR1 and CDR2 sequences are SGHAT and FQNNGV. Trimming cost V 0 bases and J 5 bases; bases outside gene matches: 4. CDR3 protein: CASSLDRAGENIQYF. CDR3 DNA: TGTGCCAGCAGCTTAGATCGGGCGGGGGAAAACATTCAGTACTTC.

J is TRBJ2-7 and V is TRBV19; 12 positions agree with TRBD1. The CDR3 runs to 15 residues. The germline V gene has CDR1 LNHDA and CDR2 SQIVND (reference sequence). V dropped 5 bases and J dropped 3; count of bases not matched to a gene: 5. The CDR3 nucleotides read TGTGCCAGTAGTCGCCGGGACAGGGGGCACTACGAGCAGTACTTC. This translates into CASSRRDRGHYEQYF.

The V gene is TRBV6-1, the J gene TRBJ1-5, with D possibly matching TRBD1 (5 bases). Germline assignment: CDR1 MNHNS and CDR2 SASEGT. Trimming removed 2 bases from V and 3 bases from J, with 11 bases in between. CDR3 length: 15 residues. The CDR3 DNA reads as TGTGCCAGCAGTGAACGCAGGGAGCACAATCAGCCCCAGCATTTT. Translation gives CASSERREHNQPQHF.

The V and J genes are TRBV9 and TRBJ1-3; a weak D match, TRBD1 (6 bases). The CDR3 length is 15 residues. Trimming cost V 2 bases and J 3 bases, with 12 bases left between them. The germline CDR1 and CDR2 sequences are SGDLS and YYNGEE. The CDR3 is CASSVQDRGGNTIYF. CDR3 coding DNA: TGTGCCAGCAGCGTCCAGGACAGAGGTGGAAACACCATATATTTT.

J is TRBJ1-2 and V is TRBV6-5; D gene ambiguous. The germline gives CDR1 MNHEY, CDR2 SVGAGI. The CDR3 contains 13 residues. The V gene lost 5 bases and the J gene lost 6 bases, with 13 bases spanning the gap. CDR3: CASSDRAINGYTF. The CDR3 nucleotides read TGTGCCAGCAGTGACCGGGCCATTAATGGCTACACCTTC.

J is TRBJ2-2 and V is TRBV4-2; 9 bases line up with TRBD2. The CDR3 has 17 amino acids. V was pared by 3 bases and J by 0 bases, with 5 bases of the junction left unmatched. Germline assignment: CDR1 LGHNA and CDR2 YNFKEQ. CDR3 residues: CASSQVSSGANTGELFF. CDR3 nucleotide sequence: TGTGCCAGCAGCCAGGTTTCTAGCGGGGCGAACACCGGGGAGCTGTTTTTT.

The V and J genes are TRBV7-9 and TRBJ2-5; D is unclear. The V and J ends lost 5 bases and 4 bases respectively, with 11 bases between them. Germline CDR1 reads SEHNR; CDR2 reads FQNEAQ (reference sequence). CDR3 length: 13 amino acids. The CDR3 is CASSAAALETQYF. As DNA, the CDR3 is TGTGCCAGCAGCGCTGCGGCCCTAGAGACCCAGTACTTC. Using reference TRBV7-9 and TRBJ2-5 for the parts outside the CDR3, the full variable domain is DTGVSQNPRHKITKRGQNVTFRCDPISEHNRLYWYRQTLGQGPEFLTYFQNEAQLEKSRLLSDRFSAERPKGSFSTLEIQRTEQGDSAMYLCASSAAALETQYFGPGTRLLVL.

The chain joins TRBV10-1 to TRBJ2-1; TRBD2 aligns across 9 bases. The CDR3 sequence is 15 residues long. Germline trimming cut 5 bases from V and 6 bases from J; bases unmatched to any gene: 8. CDR1 is WNHNN and CDR2 is SYGVQD in the germline V gene (reference sequence). The CDR3 protein is CASSTGTSSTNEQFF. In nucleotides, the CDR3 is TGCGCCAGCAGTACCGGGACTAGCTCTACCAATGAGCAGTTCTTC.

The J gene is TRBJ2-3, the V gene TRBV6-5; the match to TRBD1 covers 7 bases. Germline V gene data show CDR1 as MNHEY and CDR2 as SVGAGI. The CDR3 sequence is 14 residues long. Trimming removed 0 bases from V and 3 bases from J; junction bases left unmatched: 0. CDR3 loop: CASSYSTGTDTQYF. In DNA form, the CDR3 reads TGTGCCAGCAGTTACTCGACAGGGACAGATACGCAGTATTTT.

The chain links TRBV7-6 to TRBJ1-1; TRBD1 matches 7 bases. Looked up from germline, CDR1 is SGHVS and CDR2 is FNYEAQ. The CDR3 runs to 15 residues. The V segment lost 1 base and the J segment 4 bases; nucleotides outside the gene matches: 6. The CDR3 DNA sequence: TGTGCCAGCAGCTTAGTCGGCCAGGGGGGCACTGAAGCTTTCTTT. Translated: CASSLVGQGGTEAFF.

CDR3 bases: TGTGCCAGCAGCAAACCTGATGGGGAAGAGCAGTACTTC. Its protein is CASSKPDGEEQYF. V gene TRBV21-1 combines with J gene TRBJ2-7. TRBV21-1 is deemed a pseudogene. CDR3 length: 13 amino acids.

The table lists this clone with a few counts. The chain is built from TRBV15 and TRBJ1-3, with D possibly being TRBD1 (5 bases). The CDR3 consists of 15 residues. The V and J ends lost 0 bases and 2 bases respectively, with 8 bases between them. Germline CDR1 and CDR2: LNHNV and YYDKDF (reference sequence). This CDR3 reads CATSRDRDPGNTIYF. DNA for the CDR3: TGTGCCACCAGCAGAGACAGGGACCCTGGAAACACCATATATTTT.

This CDR3 is CASSLAGGTYNEQFF. The DNA of the CDR3 is TGTGCCAGCAGCTTAGCAGGGGGGACCTACAATGAGCAGTTCTTC. V is TRBV11-2 and J is TRBJ2-1; perhaps TRBD1 as D (7 bases). Germline assignment: CDR1 SGHAT and CDR2 FQNNGV. The CDR3 length is 15 residues. The V gene lost 1 base and the J gene lost 2 bases, with 9 bases spanning the gap.

This clone was seen once. The genes are TRBV11-2 and TRBJ2-5; 9 nucleotides align to TRBD2. The CDR3 consists of 13 residues. V dropped 5 bases and J dropped 7; count of bases not matched to a gene: 5. Per the germline V gene, CDR1 is SGHAT and CDR2 is FQNNGV. CDR3 coding DNA: TGTGCCAGCAGCGGGGGACTAGCTGGGACCCAGTACTTC. Translated: CASSGGLAGTQYF.

The chain carries TRBV5-8 and TRBJ2-1, with 9 bases fitting TRBD2. There are 15 residues in the CDR3. Germline V gene lookup returns CDR1 SGHTS and CDR2 YDEGEE. Trimming at V came to 0 bases and at J to 10 bases, leaving 8 bases not matched to a gene. In nucleotides, the CDR3 is TGTGCCAGCAGCTTGGGCGGCGGGGGGGCTCGGGAGCAGTTCTTC. This encodes CASSLGGGGAREQFF.

The chain employs TRBV11-2 and TRBJ1-1; D is ambiguous. V lost 2 bases, J lost 7 bases, and 11 bases lay in between. There are 13 residues in the CDR3. Germline V lookup: CDR1 SGHAT, CDR2 FQNNGV. CDR3 protein: CASSLNVGSEAFF. As DNA, the CDR3 is TGTGCCAGCAGCTTAAACGTCGGCAGTGAAGCTTTCTTT.

The DNA for the CDR3 is TGTGCCAGCAGTGACCCTAAGGGTATTAACACCGGGGAGCTGTTTTTT. This codes for CASSDPKGINTGELFF. The genes are TRBV2 and TRBJ2-2; D not certain. This CDR3 contains 16 residues. V dropped 3 bases and J dropped 2 bases, with 13 bases sitting between them. Germline assignment: CDR1 SNHLY and CDR2 FYNNEI.

The table lists this clone with a count of one. The rearrangement joins TRBV5-6 to TRBJ2-7, with D hard to call. The germline V and J ends were trimmed by 4 bases and 0 bases, with 11 bases remaining between them. Germline loops: CDR1 SGHDT, CDR2 YYEEEE. The CDR3 is 14 amino acids. The CDR3 region has the DNA TGTGCCAGCAGCCAGGTAGGCCTCTCCTACGAGCAGTACTTC. It encodes CASSQVGLSYEQYF.

In this sample, this clone turned up once. V gene TRBV7-9 combines with J gene TRBJ1-1; D uncertain. V shed 5 bases and J shed 8 bases, with 18 bases lying between them. Germline V gene lookup returns CDR1 SEHNR and CDR2 FQNEAQ (reference sequence). The CDR3 length is 14 residues. CDR3 sequence: CASSLPPVGGEAFF. The CDR3 bases are TGTGCCAGCAGCCTACCTCCGGTGGGAGGGGAAGCTTTCTTT.

The chain uses TRBV27 and TRBJ2-1, with 12 bases fitting TRBD2. The CDR3 length is 16 residues. Trimming removed 7 bases from V and 5 bases from J; junction bases left unmatched: 9. Germline V gene data show CDR1 as MNHEY and CDR2 as SMNVEV (reference sequence). The CDR3 DNA reads TGTGCCAGCACCCTATCTAGCGGGGGGGCGCACAATGAGCAGTTCTTC. Protein product: CASTLSSGGAHNEQFF.

As DNA, the CDR3 is TGCGCCAGCAGCTTGCAGGGGAACACTGAAGCTTTCTTT. As protein: CASSLQGNTEAFF. The rearrangement uses TRBV5-1 and TRBJ1-1; D possibly corresponds to TRBD1 (5 bases). The length of the CDR3 is 13 residues. V was pared by 1 base and J by 1 base, with 5 bases between. The germline V gene has CDR1 SGHRS and CDR2 YFSETQ. Combining the CDR3 with reference TRBV5-1 and TRBJ1-1 gives the whole variable domain KAGVTQTPRYLIKTRGQQVTLSCSPISGHRSVSWYQQTPGQGLQFLFEYFSETQRNKGNFPGRFSGRQFSNSRSEMNVSTLELGDSALYLCASSLQGNTEAFFGQGTRLTVV.

A single count supports this clone. The CDR3 is CASSYLGRPGELFF. The CDR3 bases are TGTGCCAGCAGTTATTTGGGGAGACCCGGGGAGCTGTTTTTT. This chain uses TRBV6-1 with TRBJ2-2, with a weak D call TRBD2 (5 bases). This CDR3 spans 14 amino acids. Germline V CDR1 and CDR2: MNHNS, SASEGT. With 5 bases removed from V and 6 bases from J, the gap between germline ends came to 13 bases.

Comments on this clone: Additional DNA sequences in this sample encode the identical CDR3. This chain joins TRBV10-3 and TRBJ2-1; no reliable D call. V was shortened by 4 bases and J by 2 bases, with 6 bases between the two germline ends. CDR3 length: 13 amino acids. The V gene's germline CDR1 is ENHRY and CDR2 SYGVKD. CDR3 in amino acids: CAISAVPYNEQFF. The CDR3 nucleotides are TGTGCCATCAGTGCGGTCCCCTACAATGAGCAGTTCTTC.

The chain uses TRBV6-1 and TRBJ2-7; D uncertain. This CDR3 comprises 12 residues. Looked up from germline, CDR1 is MNHNS and CDR2 is SASEGT. V lost 2 bases, J lost 8 bases, and 10 bases lay in between. The CDR3 region has the DNA TGTGCCAGCAGTGAATTCATGTCGAAGCAGTACTTC. It encodes CASSEFMSKQYF.